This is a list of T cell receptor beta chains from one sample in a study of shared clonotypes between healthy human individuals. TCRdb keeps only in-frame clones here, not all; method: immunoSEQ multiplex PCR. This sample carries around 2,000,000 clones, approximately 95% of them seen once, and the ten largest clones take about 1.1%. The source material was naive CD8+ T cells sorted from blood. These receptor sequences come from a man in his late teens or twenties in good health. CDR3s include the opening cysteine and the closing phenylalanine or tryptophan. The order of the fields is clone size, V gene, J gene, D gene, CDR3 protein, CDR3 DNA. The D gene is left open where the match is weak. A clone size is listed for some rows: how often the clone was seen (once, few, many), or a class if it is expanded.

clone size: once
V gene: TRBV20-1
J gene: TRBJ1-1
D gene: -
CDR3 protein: CSAGTEAFF
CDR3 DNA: TGCAGTGCAGGGACCGAAGCTTTCTTT

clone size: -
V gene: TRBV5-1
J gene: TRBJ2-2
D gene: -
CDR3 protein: CASSFPIDSNTGELFF
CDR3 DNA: TGCGCCAGCAGCTTCCCCATTGACTCGAACACCGGGGAGCTGTTTTTT

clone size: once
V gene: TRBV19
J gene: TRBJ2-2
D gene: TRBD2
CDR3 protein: CASSIMAGGDGELFF
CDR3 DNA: TGTGCCAGTAGTATTATGGCGGGAGGTGACGGGGAGCTGTTTTTT

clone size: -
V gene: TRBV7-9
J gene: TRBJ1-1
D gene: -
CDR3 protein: CASTTGNLAEAFF
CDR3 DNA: TGTGCCAGCACCACCGGGAATTTAGCTGAAGCTTTCTTT

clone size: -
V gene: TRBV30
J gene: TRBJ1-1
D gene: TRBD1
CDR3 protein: CAWGRGLTEAFF
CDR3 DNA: TGTGCCTGGGGGAGGGGGCTAACTGAAGCTTTCTTT

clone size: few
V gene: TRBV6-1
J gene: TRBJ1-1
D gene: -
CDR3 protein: CASSEGIGRGNTEAFF
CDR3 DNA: TGTGCCAGCAGTGAGGGAATTGGACGAGGGAACACTGAAGCTTTCTTT

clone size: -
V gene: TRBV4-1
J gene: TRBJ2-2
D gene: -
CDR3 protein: CASSQASTGPGELFF
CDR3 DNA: TGCGCCAGCAGCCAAGCGTCCACAGGGCCCGGGGAGCTGTTTTTT

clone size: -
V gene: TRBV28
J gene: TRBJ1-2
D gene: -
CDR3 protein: CASSAPGGLGLQNGYTF
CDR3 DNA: TGTGCCAGCAGTGCCCCCGGGGGGCTGGGACTTCAGAATGGCTACACCTTC

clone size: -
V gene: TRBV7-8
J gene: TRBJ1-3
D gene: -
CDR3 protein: CASSLAEEGSGNTIYF
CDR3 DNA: TGTGCCAGCAGCTTAGCGGAGGAGGGCTCTGGAAACACCATATATTTT

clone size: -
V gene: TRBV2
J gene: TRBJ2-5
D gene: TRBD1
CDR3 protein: CASSEGQVQETQYF
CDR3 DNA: TGTGCCAGCAGTGAGGGACAGGTTCAAGAGACCCAGTACTTC

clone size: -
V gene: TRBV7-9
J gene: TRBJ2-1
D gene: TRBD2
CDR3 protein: CASSKGLATHNEQFF
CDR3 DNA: TGTGCCAGCAGTAAGGGACTAGCGACACACAATGAGCAGTTCTTC

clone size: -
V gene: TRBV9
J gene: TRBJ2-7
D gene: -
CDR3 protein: CASSVGGNSYEQYF
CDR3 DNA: TGTGCCAGCAGCGTGGGCGGCAACTCCTACGAGCAGTACTTC

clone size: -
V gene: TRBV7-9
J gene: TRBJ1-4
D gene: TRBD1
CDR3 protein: CASGDRTNEKLFF
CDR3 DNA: TGTGCCAGCGGGGACAGGACTAATGAAAAACTGTTTTTT

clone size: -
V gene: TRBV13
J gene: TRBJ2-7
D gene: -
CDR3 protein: CASSKGGYEQYF
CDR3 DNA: TGTGCCAGCAGCAAAGGCGGTTACGAGCAGTACTTC

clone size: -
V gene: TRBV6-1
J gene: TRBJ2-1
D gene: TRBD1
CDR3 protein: CASRTGGSNEQFF
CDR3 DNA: TGTGCCAGCAGAACAGGGGGCTCGAATGAGCAGTTCTTC